This T cell receptor beta chain was identified during a study of naive and memory T cell subsets. Four subsets defined by CD45RA and CD27 were sorted after CD3, CD4, CD8 and live/dead staining. Two oligonucleotides, mixed equimolar, formed the beta constant-region primer covering TRBC1 and TRBC2. The ligated cDNA underwent four PCR rounds using SP2 and nested alpha and beta constant-region primers. Ligation attached a single-stranded oligonucleotide with a 12-nucleotide UMI and the SP2 primer to the cDNA 3' end. TCRdb used MiXCR to reprocess the UMI-ligation and nested PCR reads, holding one entry per CDR3 protein. The sample has 2,600 or so distinct CDR3 sequences; roughly 4.8% are singletons. This CDR3 has 15 amino acids. The germline V gene has CDR1 ENHRY and CDR2 SYGVKD. The J segment lost 6 bases and the V segment lost 6 bases, leaving 13 bases of the junction unmatched. This clonotype has at least ten counts. What it recognizes is unknown.

Points from the study as a whole: Diversity fell and Gini index rose from naive through CM, EM, EMRA.

This receptor was identified in a human donor in good health. The V and J genes are TRBV10-3 and TRBJ1-2, with 7 bases fitting TRBD1. Sequencing used CD4+ TEMRA cells from blood. The subset is: effector memory re-expressing CD45RA, CD45RA+ CD27-. DNA for the CDR3: TGTGCCATCAGCGAAGGAGACAGGGCCTGGCATGGCTACACCTTC. This sequence encodes CAISEGDRAWHGYTF.